This T cell receptor beta chain was obtained from a study of T-cell memory formation after mild COVID-19. Study-level points and caveats: Clones that contracted clustered mainly in CM and EM if CD4+ and in EMRA if CD8+. In pre-infection memory, a portion of responding clones appeared, which suggested that cross-reactive memory joined.

Trimming at V came to 4 bases and at J to 7 bases, leaving 10 bases not matched to a gene. Germline values: CDR1 SNHLY, CDR2 FYNNEI. The CDR3 loop spans 16 amino acids. With constant-segment primers, 5'RACE yielded cDNA libraries of TCR alpha and TCR beta that carried sample barcodes and UMIs. Via MiXCR, TCRdb re-called the 5' RACE reads, giving one row per CDR3 protein. The sample has hundreds of thousands of distinct CDR3 sequences; about a quarter are singletons. With regard to this clonotype: Its antigen is undetermined.

J is TRBJ1-6 and V is TRBV2, with 7 bases fitting TRBD1. This receptor was obtained from an adult woman who had mild COVID-19 (a few samples of this study predate the infection). Cell type and time point are not known. What was sequenced was PBMCs or a T cell subset sorted from them (not recorded which). The CDR3 DNA is TGTGCCAGCAGTGCTCCGAGGGGACAGCTAAATTCACCCCTCCACTTT. It codes for CASSAPRGQLNSPLHF.